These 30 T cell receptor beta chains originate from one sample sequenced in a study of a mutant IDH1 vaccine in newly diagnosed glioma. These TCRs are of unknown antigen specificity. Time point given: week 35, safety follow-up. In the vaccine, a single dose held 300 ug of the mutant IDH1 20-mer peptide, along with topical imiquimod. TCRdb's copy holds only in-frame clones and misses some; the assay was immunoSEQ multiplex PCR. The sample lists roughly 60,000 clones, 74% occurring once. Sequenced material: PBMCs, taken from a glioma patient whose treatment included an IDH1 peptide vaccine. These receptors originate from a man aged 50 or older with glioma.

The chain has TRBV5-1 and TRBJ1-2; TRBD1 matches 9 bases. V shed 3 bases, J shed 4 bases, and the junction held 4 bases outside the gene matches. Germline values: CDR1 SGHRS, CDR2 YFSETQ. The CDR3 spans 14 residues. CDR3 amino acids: CASSSTGQGYGYTF. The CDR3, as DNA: TGCGCCAGCAGCTCAACGGGACAGGGCTATGGCTACACCTTC. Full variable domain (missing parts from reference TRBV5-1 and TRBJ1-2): KAGVTQTPRYLIKTRGQQVTLSCSPISGHRSVSWYQQTPGQGLQFLFEYFSETQRNKGNFPGRFSGRQFSNSRSEMNVSTLELGDSALYLCASSSTGQGYGYTFGSGTRLTVV.

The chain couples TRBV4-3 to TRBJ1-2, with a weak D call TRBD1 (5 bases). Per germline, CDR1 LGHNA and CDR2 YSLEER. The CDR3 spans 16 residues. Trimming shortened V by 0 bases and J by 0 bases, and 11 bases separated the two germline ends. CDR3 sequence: CASSQESRATNYGYTF. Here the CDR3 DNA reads TGCGCCAGCAGCCAAGAATCCAGGGCGACTAACTATGGCTACACCTTC.

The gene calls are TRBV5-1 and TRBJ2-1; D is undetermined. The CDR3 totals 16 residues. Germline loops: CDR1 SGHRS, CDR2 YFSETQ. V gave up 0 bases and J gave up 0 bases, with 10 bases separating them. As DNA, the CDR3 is TGCGCCAGCAGCTTGGAACCGGTCAGCTCCTACAATGAGCAGTTCTTC. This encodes CASSLEPVSSYNEQFF. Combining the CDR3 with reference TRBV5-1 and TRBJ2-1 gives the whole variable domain KAGVTQTPRYLIKTRGQQVTLSCSPISGHRSVSWYQQTPGQGLQFLFEYFSETQRNKGNFPGRFSGRQFSNSRSEMNVSTLELGDSALYLCASSLEPVSSYNEQFFGPGTRLTVL.

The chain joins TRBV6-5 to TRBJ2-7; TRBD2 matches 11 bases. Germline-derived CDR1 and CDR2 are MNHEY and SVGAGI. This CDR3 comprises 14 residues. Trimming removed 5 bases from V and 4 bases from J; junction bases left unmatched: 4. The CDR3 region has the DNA TGTGCCAGCAGTCTTAGCGGGGGGGCTTACGAGCAGTACTTC. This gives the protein CASSLSGGAYEQYF.

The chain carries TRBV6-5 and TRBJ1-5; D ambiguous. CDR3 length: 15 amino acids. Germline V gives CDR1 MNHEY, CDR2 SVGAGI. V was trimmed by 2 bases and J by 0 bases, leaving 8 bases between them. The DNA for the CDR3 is TGTGCCAGCAGTTACGCCGTCAATAGCAATCAGCCCCAGCATTTT. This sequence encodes CASSYAVNSNQPQHF.

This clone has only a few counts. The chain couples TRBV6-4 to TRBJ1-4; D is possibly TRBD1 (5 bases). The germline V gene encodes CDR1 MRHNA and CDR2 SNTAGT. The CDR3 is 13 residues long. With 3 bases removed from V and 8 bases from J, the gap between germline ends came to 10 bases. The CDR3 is CASSEEKGEKLFF. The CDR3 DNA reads TGTGCCAGCAGTGAAGAAAAGGGGGAAAAACTGTTTTTT.

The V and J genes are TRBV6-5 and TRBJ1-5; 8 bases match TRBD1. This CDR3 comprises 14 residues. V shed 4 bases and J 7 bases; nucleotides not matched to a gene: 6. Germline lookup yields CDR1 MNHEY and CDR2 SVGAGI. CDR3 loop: CASSSTGGRQPQHF. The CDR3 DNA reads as TGTGCCAGCAGTTCAACAGGGGGGAGGCAGCCCCAGCATTTT.

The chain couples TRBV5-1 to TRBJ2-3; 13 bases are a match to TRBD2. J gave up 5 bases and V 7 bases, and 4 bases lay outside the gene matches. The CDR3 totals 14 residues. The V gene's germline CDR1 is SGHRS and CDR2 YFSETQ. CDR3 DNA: TGCGCCAGCCAACTAGCGGGGGGGCAAGATACGCAGTATTTT. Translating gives CASQLAGGQDTQYF.

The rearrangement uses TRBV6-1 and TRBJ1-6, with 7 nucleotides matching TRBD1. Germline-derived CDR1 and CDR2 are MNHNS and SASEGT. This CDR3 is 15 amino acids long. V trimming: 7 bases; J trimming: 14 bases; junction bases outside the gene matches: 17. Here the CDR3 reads CASTLSRGRGSALHF. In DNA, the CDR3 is TGTGCCAGCACCTTATCACGCGGCAGGGGGTCGGCCCTCCACTTT.

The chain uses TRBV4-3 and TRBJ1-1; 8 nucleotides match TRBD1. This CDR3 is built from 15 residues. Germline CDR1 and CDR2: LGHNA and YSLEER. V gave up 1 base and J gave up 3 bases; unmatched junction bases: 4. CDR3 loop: CASSQGQGLYTEAFF. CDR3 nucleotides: TGCGCCAGCAGCCAAGGACAGGGGTTATACACTGAAGCTTTCTTT.

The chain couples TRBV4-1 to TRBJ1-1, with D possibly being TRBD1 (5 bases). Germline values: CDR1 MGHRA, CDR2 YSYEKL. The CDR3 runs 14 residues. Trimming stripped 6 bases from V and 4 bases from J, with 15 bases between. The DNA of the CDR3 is TGCGCCAGCAGTTGGGGACCCCAGGGCACTGAAGCTTTCTTT. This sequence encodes CASSWGPQGTEAFF.

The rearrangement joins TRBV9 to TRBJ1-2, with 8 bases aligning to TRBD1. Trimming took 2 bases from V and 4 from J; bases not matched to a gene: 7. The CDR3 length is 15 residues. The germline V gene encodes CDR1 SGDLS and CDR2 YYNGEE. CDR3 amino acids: CASSVGGGQAYGYTF. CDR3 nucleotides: TGTGCCAGCAGCGTTGGGGGGGGACAGGCCTATGGCTACACCTTC.

Here the CDR3 DNA reads TGTGCCAGCAGACAGGGGGCTCGTGGCTACACCTTC. It is translated as CASRQGARGYTF. The rearrangement uses TRBV6-5 and TRBJ1-2; 9 bases map to TRBD1. Germline V lookup: CDR1 MNHEY, CDR2 SVGAGI. This CDR3 comprises 12 residues. J gave up 7 bases and V 6 bases, and 3 bases lay outside the gene matches.

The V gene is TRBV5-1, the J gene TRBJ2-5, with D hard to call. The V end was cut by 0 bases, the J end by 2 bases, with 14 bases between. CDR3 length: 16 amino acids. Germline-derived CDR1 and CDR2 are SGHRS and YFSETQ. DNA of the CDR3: TGCGCCAGCAGCTTGGGTTCGTCAGTGACACAAGAGACCCAGTACTTC. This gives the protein CASSLGSSVTQETQYF.

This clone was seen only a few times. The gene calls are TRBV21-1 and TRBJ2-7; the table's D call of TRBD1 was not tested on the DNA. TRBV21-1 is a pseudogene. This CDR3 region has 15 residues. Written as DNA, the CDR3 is TGTGCCAGCCCTATGGGGACACGAGGGTCCTACGAGCAGTACTTC. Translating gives CASPMGTRGSYEQYF.

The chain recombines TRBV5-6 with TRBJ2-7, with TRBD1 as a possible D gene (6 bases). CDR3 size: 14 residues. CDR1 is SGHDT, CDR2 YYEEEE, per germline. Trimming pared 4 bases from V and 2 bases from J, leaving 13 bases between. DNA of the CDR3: TGTGCCAGCAGCCCGCTAGAGGGGGCCTACGAGCAGTACTTC. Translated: CASSPLEGAYEQYF.

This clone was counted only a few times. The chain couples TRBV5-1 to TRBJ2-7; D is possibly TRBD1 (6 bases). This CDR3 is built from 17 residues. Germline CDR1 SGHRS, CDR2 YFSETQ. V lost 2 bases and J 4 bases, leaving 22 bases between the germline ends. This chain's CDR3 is CASSLNLQSGTTYEQYF. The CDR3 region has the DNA TGCGCCAGCAGCTTAAACCTACAATCCGGGACAACTTACGAGCAGTACTTC.

CDR3 sequence (DNA): TGTGCCAGCAGTTACTCGTTCACCGGGGAGCTGTTTTTT. Protein: CASSYSFTGELFF. The chain combines TRBV6-5 with TRBJ2-2; unclear D gene. Per the germline V gene, CDR1 is MNHEY and CDR2 is SVGAGI. The germline V and J ends were trimmed by 0 bases and 4 bases, with 3 bases remaining between them. The CDR3 is 13 amino acids.

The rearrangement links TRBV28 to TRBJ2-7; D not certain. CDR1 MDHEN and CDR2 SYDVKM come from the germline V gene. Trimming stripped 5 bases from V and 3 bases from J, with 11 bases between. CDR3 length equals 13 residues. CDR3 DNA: TGTGCCAGCAGTCTACCTACGATCTACGAGCAGTACTTC. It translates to CASSLPTIYEQYF.

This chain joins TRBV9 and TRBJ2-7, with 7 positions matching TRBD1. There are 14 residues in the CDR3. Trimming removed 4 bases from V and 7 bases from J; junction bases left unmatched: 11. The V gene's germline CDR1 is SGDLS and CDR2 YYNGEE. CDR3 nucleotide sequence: TGTGCCAGCAGCAATACAGGGGCCGACAGAGAGCAGTACTTC. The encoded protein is CASSNTGADREQYF.

The CDR3 reads CASSHTGGAVTEAFF. CDR3 in DNA: TGTGCCAGCAGCCACACCGGGGGGGCTGTCACTGAAGCTTTCTTT. The chain carries TRBV5-4 and TRBJ1-1; TRBD1 is a possible D gene (6 bases). The germline gives CDR1 SGHNT, CDR2 YYREEE (reference sequence). The V end lost 4 bases, the J end lost 4 bases, and 17 bases lay between the germline ends. The CDR3 has 15 residues.

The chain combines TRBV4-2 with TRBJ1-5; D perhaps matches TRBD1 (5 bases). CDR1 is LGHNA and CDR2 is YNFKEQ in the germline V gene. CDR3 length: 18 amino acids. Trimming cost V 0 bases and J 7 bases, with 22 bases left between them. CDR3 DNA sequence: TGTGCCAGCAGCCAAGAAAAGACGTGGGCAGGGTCTCGACAGCCCCAGCATTTT. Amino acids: CASSQEKTWAGSRQPQHF.

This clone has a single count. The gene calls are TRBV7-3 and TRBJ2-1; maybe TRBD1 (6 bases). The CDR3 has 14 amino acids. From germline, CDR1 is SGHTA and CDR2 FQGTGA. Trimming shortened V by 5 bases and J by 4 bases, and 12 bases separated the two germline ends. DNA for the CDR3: TGTGCCAGCAGCCCGAACAGGGATTACAATGAGCAGTTCTTC. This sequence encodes CASSPNRDYNEQFF.

CDR3 in DNA: TGTGCCAGCAGTTCAGCCCGAGCTGGGACGTACTACGAGCAGTACTTC. Translating it yields CASSSARAGTYYEQYF. V is TRBV27 and J is TRBJ2-7; D assignment may be TRBD1 or TRBD2 (5 bases each). The germline V and J ends were trimmed by 4 bases and 3 bases, with 19 bases remaining between them. The CDR3 contains 16 residues. Germline values: CDR1 MNHEY, CDR2 SMNVEV (reference sequence).

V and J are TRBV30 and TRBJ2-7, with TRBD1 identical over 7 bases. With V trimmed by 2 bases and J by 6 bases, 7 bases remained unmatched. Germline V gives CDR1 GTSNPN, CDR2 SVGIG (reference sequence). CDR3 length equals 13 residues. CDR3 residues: CAWSRGPGGEQYF. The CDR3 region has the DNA TGTGCCTGGAGTCGGGGACCAGGGGGCGAGCAGTACTTC.

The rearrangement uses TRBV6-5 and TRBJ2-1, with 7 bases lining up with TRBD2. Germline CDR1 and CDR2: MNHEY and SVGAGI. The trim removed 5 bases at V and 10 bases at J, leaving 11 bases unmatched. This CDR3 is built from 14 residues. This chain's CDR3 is CASSPYPGGREQFF. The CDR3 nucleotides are TGTGCCAGCAGTCCATATCCGGGGGGACGGGAGCAGTTCTTC.

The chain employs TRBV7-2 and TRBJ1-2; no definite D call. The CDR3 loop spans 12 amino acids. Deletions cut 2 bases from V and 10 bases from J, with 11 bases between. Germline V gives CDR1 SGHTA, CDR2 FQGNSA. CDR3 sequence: CASSLPPATYTF. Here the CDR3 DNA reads TGTGCCAGCAGCTTACCACCTGCGACCTACACCTTC.

The CDR3 coding sequence is TGTGCCAGCAGCTTCATCAGGGAGGCTAATGAAAAACTGTTTTTT. As protein: CASSFIREANEKLFF. This chain links TRBV5-6 with TRBJ1-4; D may be TRBD1 (5 bases). V lost 2 bases, J lost 3 bases, and 11 bases lay in between. This CDR3 is built from 15 residues. Germline V gives CDR1 SGHDT, CDR2 YYEEEE.

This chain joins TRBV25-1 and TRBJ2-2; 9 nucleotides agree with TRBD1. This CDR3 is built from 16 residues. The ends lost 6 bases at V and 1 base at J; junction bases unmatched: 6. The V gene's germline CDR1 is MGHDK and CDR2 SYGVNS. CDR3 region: CASRDPGQGNTGELFF. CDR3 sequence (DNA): TGTGCCAGCAGAGATCCGGGACAGGGGAACACCGGGGAGCTGTTTTTT.

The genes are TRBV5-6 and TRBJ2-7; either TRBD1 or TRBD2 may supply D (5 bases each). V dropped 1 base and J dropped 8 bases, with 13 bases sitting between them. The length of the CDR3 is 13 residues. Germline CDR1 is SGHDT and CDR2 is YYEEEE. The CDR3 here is CASSLWDQTKQYF. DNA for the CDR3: TGTGCCAGCAGCTTGTGGGACCAGACGAAGCAGTACTTC.